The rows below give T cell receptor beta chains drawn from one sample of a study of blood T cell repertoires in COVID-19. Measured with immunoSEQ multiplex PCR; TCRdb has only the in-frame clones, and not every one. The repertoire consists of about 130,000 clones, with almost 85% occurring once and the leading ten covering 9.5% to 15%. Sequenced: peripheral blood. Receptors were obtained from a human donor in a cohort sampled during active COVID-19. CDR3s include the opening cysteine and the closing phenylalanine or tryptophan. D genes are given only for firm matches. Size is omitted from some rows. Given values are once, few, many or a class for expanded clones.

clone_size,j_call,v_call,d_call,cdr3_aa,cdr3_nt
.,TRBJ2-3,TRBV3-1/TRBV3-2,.,CASSQAFRTYGGSGSTDTQYF,TGTGCCAGCAGCCAGGCCTTTAGGACGTACGGGGGTTCTGGTAGCACAGATACGCAGTATTTT
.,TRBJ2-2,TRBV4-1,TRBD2,CASSQVLVGLANTGELFF,TGCGCCAGCAGCCAAGTTCTCGTGGGACTAGCCAACACCGGGGAGCTGTTTTTT
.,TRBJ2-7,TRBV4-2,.,CASSQTGYEQYF,TGTGCCAGCAGCCAAACGGGGTACGAGCAGTACTTC
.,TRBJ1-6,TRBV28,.,CASRLFAYNSPLHF,TGTGCCAGCAGATTATTCGCCTATAATTCACCCCTCCACTTT
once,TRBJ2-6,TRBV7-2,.,CASSPQVIGANVLTF,TGTGCCAGCAGCCCCCAGGTAATTGGGGCCAACGTCCTGACTTTC
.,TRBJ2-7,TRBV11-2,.,CASSFIVGLRTNSYEQYF,TGTGCCAGCAGCTTCATCGTTGGACTGAGGACTAACTCCTACGAGCAGTACTTC
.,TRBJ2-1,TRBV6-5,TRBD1,CASSSPGGQGGDEQFF,TGTGCCAGCAGTTCCCCCGGGGGACAGGGGGGCGATGAGCAGTTCTTC
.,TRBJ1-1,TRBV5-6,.,CASSLAGGIGVAFF,TGTGCCAGCAGCTTGGCCGGGGGGATCGGCGTAGCTTTCTTT
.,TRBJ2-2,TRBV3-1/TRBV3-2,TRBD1,CASSNRGDTGELFF,TGTGCCAGCAGTAACAGGGGTGACACCGGGGAGCTGTTTTTT
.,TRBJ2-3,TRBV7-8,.,CASSLDEGGSTDTQYF,TGTGCCAGCAGCTTAGATGAGGGCGGGAGCACAGATACGCAGTATTTT
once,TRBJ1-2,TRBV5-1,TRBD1,CASSETGGWGYTF,TGCGCCAGCAGCGAGACAGGGGGCTGGGGCTACACCTTC
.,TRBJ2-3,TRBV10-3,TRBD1,CAIRLGTGMTVDTQYF,TGTGCCATCCGACTAGGGACAGGGATGACCGTGGATACGCAGTATTTT
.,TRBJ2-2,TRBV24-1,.,CATSDLSIPGSGNTGELFF,TGTGCCACCAGTGATTTAAGTATCCCCGGGTCGGGAAACACCGGGGAGCTGTTTTTT
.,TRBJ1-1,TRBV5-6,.,CASSFGPLLGPLNTEAFF,TGTGCCAGCAGCTTCGGACCTCTGTTGGGGCCCTTAAACACTGAAGCTTTCTTT
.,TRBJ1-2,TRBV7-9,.,CASSFGGDGYTF,TGTGCCAGCAGCTTTGGAGGGGATGGCTACACCTTC
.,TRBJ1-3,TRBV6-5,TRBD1,CASRADRGLGNTIYF,TGTGCCAGCAGGGCTGACAGGGGGCTTGGAAACACCATATATTTT
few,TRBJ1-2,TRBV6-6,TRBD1,CASSVGTGNYGYTF,TGTGCCAGCAGCGTCGGGACAGGGAACTATGGCTACACCTTC
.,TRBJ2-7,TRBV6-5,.,CASSYNQYEQYF,TGTGCCAGCAGTTACAACCAGTACGAGCAGTACTTC
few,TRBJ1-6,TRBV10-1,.,CASSEVGNSPLHF,TGCGCCAGCAGTGAGGTCGGGAATTCACCCCTCCACTTT
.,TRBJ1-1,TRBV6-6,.,CASSGGKNTEAFF,TGTGCCAGCAGTGGAGGAAAGAACACTGAAGCTTTCTTT
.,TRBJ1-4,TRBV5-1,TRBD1,CASRPVTGANEKLFF,TGCGCCAGCAGACCCGTAACAGGGGCTAATGAAAAACTGTTTTTT
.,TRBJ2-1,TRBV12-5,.,CASGIAGPSYNEQFF,TGTGCTAGTGGAATCGCTGGCCCGTCCTACAATGAGCAGTTCTTC
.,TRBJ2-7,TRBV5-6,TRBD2,CASSLSAGGTYVKYF,TGTGCCAGCAGCTTGTCCGCGGGGGGCACCTACGTTAAGTACTTC
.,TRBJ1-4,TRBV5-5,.,CASSPLPTGGEKLFF,TGTGCCAGCAGCCCCCTCCCCACGGGAGGGGAAAAACTGTTTTTT
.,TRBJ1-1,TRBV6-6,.,CASSYWVGGTNTEAFF,TGTGCCAGCAGTTACTGGGTCGGGGGAACGAACACTGAAGCTTTCTTT
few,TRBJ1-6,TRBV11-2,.,CASSSYRDQSPLHF,TGTGCCAGCAGCTCGTACAGGGATCAATCCCCCCTCCACTTT
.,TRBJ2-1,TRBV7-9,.,CASSLAGTTNEQFF,TGTGCCAGCAGCTTAGCGGGCACAACAAATGAGCAGTTCTTC
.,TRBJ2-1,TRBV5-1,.,CASSSFAGGNNEQFF,TGCGCCAGCAGCAGCTTCGCCGGAGGGAACAATGAGCAGTTCTTC
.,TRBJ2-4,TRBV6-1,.,CASSEALGQWEYF,TGTGCCAGCAGTGAAGCGCTTGGACAGTGGGAGTACTTC
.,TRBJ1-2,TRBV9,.,CASSNTDSSGFGYTF,TGTGCCAGCAGCAACACGGACAGTTCCGGATTTGGCTACACCTTC
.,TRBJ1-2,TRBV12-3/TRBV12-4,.,CASSFGNNYGYTF,TGTGCCAGCAGTTTCGGGAACAACTATGGCTACACCTTC
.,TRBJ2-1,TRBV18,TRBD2,CASSPRTSGGALYGVNEQFF,TGTGCCAGCTCACCGCGGACTAGCGGGGGGGCCTTGTATGGGGTCAATGAGCAGTTCTTC
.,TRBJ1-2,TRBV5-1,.,CASSLTGSNYGYTF,TGCGCCAGCAGCTTAACAGGGTCTAACTATGGCTACACCTTC
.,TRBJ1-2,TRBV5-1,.,CASSLVAAGNYGYTF,TGCGCCAGCAGCTTGGTGGCAGCAGGGAACTATGGCTACACCTTC
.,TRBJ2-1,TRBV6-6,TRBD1,CASSYSGQVGNEQFF,TGTGCCAGCAGTTACTCAGGACAGGTCGGCAATGAGCAGTTCTTC
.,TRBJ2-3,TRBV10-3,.,CAISPITTTDTQYF,TGTGCCATCAGTCCTATAACGACAACAGATACGCAGTATTTT
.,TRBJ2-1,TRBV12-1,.,CASSLIGLHHTAGDRHEQFF,TGTGCCAGCAGCTTAATAGGGCTGCACCACACGGCGGGGGATAGACATGAGCAGTTCTTC
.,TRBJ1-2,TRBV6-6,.,CASSYSPDTNYGYTF,TGTGCCAGCAGTTACTCGCCAGATACTAACTATGGCTACACCTTC
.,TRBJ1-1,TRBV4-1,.,CASSQDLGASGDTEAFF,TGCGCCAGCAGCCAAGATCTTGGGGCCTCGGGCGACACTGAAGCTTTCTTT
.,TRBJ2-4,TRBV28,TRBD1,CASSLATGGRDIQYF,TGTGCCAGCAGTTTGGCGACAGGGGGCAGGGACATTCAGTACTTC
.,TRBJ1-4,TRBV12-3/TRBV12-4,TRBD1,CASSQGAGEKLFF,TGTGCCAGCAGTCAGGGGGCAGGAGAAAAACTGTTTTTT
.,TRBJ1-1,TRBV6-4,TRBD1,CASSSYRGTEAFF,TGTGCCAGCAGTAGTTACAGGGGCACTGAAGCTTTCTTT
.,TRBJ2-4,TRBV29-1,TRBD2,CSAGGENIQYF,TGCAGTGCGGGGGGAGAAAACATTCAGTACTTC
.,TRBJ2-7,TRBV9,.,CASSVGGGGYYEQYF,TGTGCCAGCAGCGTAGGGGGCGGGGGCTACTACGAGCAGTACTTC
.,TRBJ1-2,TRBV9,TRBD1,CASSGNGQDYGYTF,TGTGCCAGCAGCGGAAATGGACAGGACTATGGCTACACCTTC
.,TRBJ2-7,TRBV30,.,CAWSLGGYEQYF,TGTGCCTGGAGTTTAGGGGGCTACGAGCAGTACTTC
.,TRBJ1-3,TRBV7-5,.,CARSLDARDSFSGNTIYF,TGTGCCAGAAGCTTAGACGCTAGGGACAGCTTCTCTGGAAACACCATATATTTT
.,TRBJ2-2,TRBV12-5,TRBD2,CASGLVSGGRTGELFF,TGTGCTAGTGGTTTGGTTAGCGGGGGGAGAACCGGGGAGCTGTTTTTT
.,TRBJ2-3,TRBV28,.,CASRGAGAYITDTQYF,TGTGCCAGCAGGGGGGCAGGGGCCTACATCACAGATACGCAGTATTTT
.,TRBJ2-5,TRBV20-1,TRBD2,CSASIGGGAHETQYF,TGCAGTGCTAGTATAGGCGGGGGGGCCCATGAGACCCAGTACTTC
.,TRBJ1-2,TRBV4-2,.,CASSQVGRDTTPGGYTF,TGTGCCAGCAGCCAAGTCGGTCGGGACACTACGCCGGGTGGCTACACCTTC
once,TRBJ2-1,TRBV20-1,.,CSASQINEQFF,TGCAGTGCTAGCCAGATCAATGAGCAGTTCTTC
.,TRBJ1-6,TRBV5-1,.,CASSSGSDNSPLHF,TGCGCCAGCAGCTCGGGGTCCGATAATTCACCCCTCCACTTT
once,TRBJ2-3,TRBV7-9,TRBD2,CASSFRLAGRPYSTDTQYF,TGTGCCAGCAGCTTTCGACTAGCGGGCCGCCCTTATTCCACAGATACGCAGTATTTT
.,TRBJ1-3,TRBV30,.,CAWSLSGNTIYF,TGTGCCTGGAGTCTCTCTGGAAACACCATATATTTT
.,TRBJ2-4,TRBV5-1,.,CASSSIAKNIQYF,TGCGCCAGCAGCTCAATCGCCAAAAACATTCAGTACTTC
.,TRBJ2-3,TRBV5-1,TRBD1,CASSWGTGDGDTQYF,TGCGCCAGCAGCTGGGGGACAGGCGATGGGGATACGCAGTATTTT
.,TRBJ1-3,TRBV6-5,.,CASKIETGNTIYF,TGTGCCAGCAAGATTGAGACTGGAAACACCATATATTTT
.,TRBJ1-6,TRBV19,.,CASNFERNNSPLHF,TGTGCCAGTAATTTTGAGCGAAATAATTCACCCCTCCACTTT
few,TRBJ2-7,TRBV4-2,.,CASSQENKENEQYF,TGTGCCAGCAGCCAAGAAAACAAGGAGAACGAGCAGTACTTC